The rows below give T cell receptor beta chains drawn from one sample of a study of cytomegalovirus exposure and HLA in healthy donors. Data came from immunoSEQ multiplex PCR; TCRdb stores just in-frame clones and leaves some out. The repertoire includes 70,000 to 85,000 clones, around 62% of them detected once, and roughly 4% sits in the top ten. The specimen sequenced was PBMCs. The receptors originated from a male donor in good health and CMV-seropositive. Both conserved end residues are part of each CDR3.

J gene: TRBJ2-1; CDR3 length: 19; V gene: TRBV5-1; CDR3 protein: CASSRDKSQSVPSYNEQFF
J gene: TRBJ1-1; CDR3 length: 16; V gene: TRBV9; CDR3 protein: CASSLGADLMNTEAFF
J gene: TRBJ2-5; CDR3 length: 16; V gene: TRBV13; CDR3 protein: CASSLGNRGAGETQYF
J gene: TRBJ1-6; CDR3 length: 16; V gene: TRBV6-1; CDR3 protein: CASSEGGGRGNSPLHF
J gene: TRBJ2-7; CDR3 length: 17; V gene: TRBV4-1; CDR3 protein: CASSRLLAGGGSYEQYF
J gene: TRBJ2-7; CDR3 length: 13; V gene: TRBV28; CDR3 protein: CASSLTASYEQYF
J gene: TRBJ2-7; CDR3 length: 14; V gene: TRBV7-8; CDR3 protein: CASSFPGGSYEQYF
J gene: TRBJ1-1; CDR3 length: 14; V gene: TRBV4-1; CDR3 protein: CASSQTQGGSEAFF
J gene: TRBJ2-7; CDR3 length: 15; V gene: TRBV6-6; CDR3 protein: CASSFDRLSSYEQYF
J gene: TRBJ2-7; CDR3 length: 15; V gene: TRBV28; CDR3 protein: CASSSPGQGTYEQYF
J gene: TRBJ2-5; CDR3 length: 13; V gene: TRBV30; CDR3 protein: CAWRPGLQETQYF
J gene: TRBJ1-5; CDR3 length: 13; V gene: TRBV11-2; CDR3 protein: CASSLGSGQPQHF
J gene: TRBJ2-3; CDR3 length: 15; V gene: TRBV29-1; CDR3 protein: CSVDRLAQSTDTQYF
J gene: TRBJ1-3; CDR3 length: 16; V gene: TRBV6-5; CDR3 protein: CASSYSWRSNGNTIYF
J gene: TRBJ2-7; CDR3 length: 15; V gene: TRBV28; CDR3 protein: CASSPLGQVGSEQYF
J gene: TRBJ1-2; CDR3 length: 12; V gene: TRBV29-1; CDR3 protein: CSFWGQGRGYTF
J gene: TRBJ2-2; CDR3 length: 15; V gene: TRBV5-6; CDR3 protein: CASSLAPGGPGELFF
J gene: TRBJ2-4; CDR3 length: 15; V gene: TRBV5-1; CDR3 protein: CASSPKDTVTNIQYF
J gene: TRBJ1-1; CDR3 length: 15; V gene: TRBV9; CDR3 protein: CASSAVFGGNTEAFF
J gene: TRBJ2-5; CDR3 length: 16; V gene: TRBV7-9; CDR3 protein: CASSGQRGGFQETQYF
J gene: TRBJ2-1; CDR3 length: 13; V gene: TRBV28; CDR3 protein: CASNTGGHNEQFF
J gene: TRBJ1-1; CDR3 length: 13; V gene: TRBV6-5; CDR3 protein: CASRFRGKTEAFF
J gene: TRBJ1-2; CDR3 length: 12; V gene: TRBV30; CDR3 protein: CAWSEGLGGYTF
J gene: TRBJ1-5; CDR3 length: 15; V gene: TRBV28; CDR3 protein: CASSLGQYGDQPQHF
J gene: TRBJ1-5; CDR3 length: 15; V gene: TRBV6-1; CDR3 protein: CASSDGGAHNQPQHF
J gene: TRBJ2-5; CDR3 length: 14; V gene: TRBV5-6; CDR3 protein: CASSLATGGETQYF
J gene: TRBJ2-1; CDR3 length: 14; V gene: TRBV5-1; CDR3 protein: CASSPSAGLNEQFF
J gene: TRBJ1-6; CDR3 length: 14; V gene: TRBV5-1; CDR3 protein: CASSLDRAHSPLHF
J gene: TRBJ1-3; CDR3 length: 16; V gene: TRBV5-1; CDR3 protein: CASSLVGAGLGNTIYF
J gene: TRBJ2-5; CDR3 length: 12; V gene: TRBV29-1; CDR3 protein: CSVEYPRGTQYF
J gene: TRBJ2-7; CDR3 length: 14; V gene: TRBV19; CDR3 protein: CASGRRTGAYEQYF